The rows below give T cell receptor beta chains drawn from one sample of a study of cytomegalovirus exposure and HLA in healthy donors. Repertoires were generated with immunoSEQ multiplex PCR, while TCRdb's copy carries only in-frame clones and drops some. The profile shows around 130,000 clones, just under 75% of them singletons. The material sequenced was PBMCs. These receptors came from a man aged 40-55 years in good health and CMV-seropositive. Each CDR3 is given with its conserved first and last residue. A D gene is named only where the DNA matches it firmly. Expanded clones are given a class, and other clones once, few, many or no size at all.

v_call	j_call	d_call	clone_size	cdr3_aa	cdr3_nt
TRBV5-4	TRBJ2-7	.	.	CASSSRGSYEQYF	TGTGCCAGCAGCTCCCGGGGGTCCTACGAGCAGTACTTC
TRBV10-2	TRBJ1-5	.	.	CASSLSQGSNQPQHF	TGCGCCAGCAGTCTTTCACAGGGAAGCAATCAGCCCCAGCATTTT
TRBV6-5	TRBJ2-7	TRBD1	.	CASSFRTGAYEQYF	TGTGCCAGCAGTTTTCGGACAGGCGCCTACGAGCAGTACTTC
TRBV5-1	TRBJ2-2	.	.	CASSFEVAGELFF	TGCGCCAGCAGCTTTGAGGTGGCCGGGGAGCTGTTTTTT
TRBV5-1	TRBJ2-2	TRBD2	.	CASSPRGVTGELFF	TGCGCCAGCAGCCCACGGGGGGTGACCGGGGAGCTGTTTTTT
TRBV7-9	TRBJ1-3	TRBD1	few	CASSNQGGATGNTIYF	TGTGCCAGCAGCAACCAAGGGGGCGCGACTGGAAACACCATATATTTT
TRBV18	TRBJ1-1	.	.	CASSPGVDTEAFF	TGTGCCAGCTCACCGGGCGTGGACACTGAAGCTTTCTTT
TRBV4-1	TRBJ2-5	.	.	CASTPVGGETQYF	TGCGCCAGCACCCCCGTCGGGGGAGAGACCCAGTACTTC
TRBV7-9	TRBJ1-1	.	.	CASSLSGGRGTEAFF	TGTGCCAGCAGCTTATCGGGGGGCAGGGGCACTGAAGCTTTCTTT
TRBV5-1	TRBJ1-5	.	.	CASSLEGISNQPQHF	TGCGCCAGCAGCTTGGAGGGGATTAGCAATCAGCCCCAGCATTTT
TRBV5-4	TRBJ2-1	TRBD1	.	CASSLGTGGRNEQFF	TGTGCCAGCAGCTTGGGGACAGGGGGTCGAAATGAGCAGTTCTTC
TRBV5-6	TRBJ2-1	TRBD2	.	CASSPGLVNEQFF	TGTGCCAGCAGCCCAGGACTAGTCAATGAGCAGTTCTTC
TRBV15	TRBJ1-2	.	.	CATSRDSDSLGYTF	TGTGCCACCAGCAGAGATTCGGACTCCCTAGGCTACACCTTC
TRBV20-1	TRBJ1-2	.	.	CSAFTGDYTF	TGCAGTGCTTTTACGGGTGACTACACCTTC
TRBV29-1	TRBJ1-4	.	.	CSVAGTLLNEKLFF	TGCAGCGTGGCCGGGACACTTCTAAATGAAAAACTGTTTTTT
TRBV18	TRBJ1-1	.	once	CASSALQANTEAFF	TGTGCCAGCTCAGCCCTACAGGCGAACACTGAAGCTTTCTTT
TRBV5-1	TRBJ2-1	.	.	CASSLGFTGSYNEQFF	TGCGCCAGCAGCCTTGGCTTCACAGGCTCCTACAATGAGCAGTTCTTC
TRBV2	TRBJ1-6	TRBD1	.	CAVYQQGSLNSPLHF	TGTGCCGTATACCAACAGGGGTCTCTTAATTCACCCCTCCACTTT
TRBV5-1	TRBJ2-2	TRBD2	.	CASSHGLDTGELFF	TGCGCCAGCAGCCACGGACTAGACACCGGGGAGCTGTTTTTT
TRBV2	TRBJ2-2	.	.	CASGDFFTGELFF	TGTGCCAGCGGAGACTTTTTCACCGGGGAGCTGTTTTTT
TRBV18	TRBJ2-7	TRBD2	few	CASSREGTSGRYSYEQYF	TGTGCCAGCTCACGCGAAGGGACTAGCGGGAGGTACTCCTACGAGCAGTACTTC
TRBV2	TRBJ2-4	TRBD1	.	CASITGANKNIQYF	TGTGCCAGCATTACAGGGGCTAACAAAAACATTCAGTACTTC
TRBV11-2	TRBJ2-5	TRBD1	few	CASSLEGQRETQYF	TGTGCCAGCAGCTTAGAGGGACAGAGGGAGACCCAGTACTTC
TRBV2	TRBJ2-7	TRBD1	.	CASSKPLDRASYEQYF	TGTGCCAGCAGTAAACCCTTGGACAGGGCAAGCTACGAGCAGTACTTC
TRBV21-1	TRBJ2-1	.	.	CASSKAGRGYYNEQFF	TGTGCCAGCAGCAAAGCTGGGAGGGGCTACTACAATGAGCAGTTCTTC
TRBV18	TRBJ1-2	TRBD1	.	CASSPGTGGVSGYTF	TGTGCCAGCTCACCAGGGACAGGGGGCGTCAGTGGCTACACCTTC
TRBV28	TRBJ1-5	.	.	CASSWAGVGNQPQHF	TGTGCCAGCAGTTGGGCAGGGGTGGGCAATCAGCCCCAGCATTTT
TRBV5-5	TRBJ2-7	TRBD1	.	CASSLFGQGSEQYF	TGTGCCAGCAGCTTGTTTGGACAGGGCAGCGAGCAGTACTTC
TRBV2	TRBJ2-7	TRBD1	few	CASSIYQGAYEQYF	TGTGCCAGCAGTATTTACCAGGGGGCCTACGAGCAGTACTTC
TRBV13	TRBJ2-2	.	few	CASSLMRDTNTGELFF	TGTGCCAGCAGCTTAATGAGGGACACGAACACCGGGGAGCTGTTTTTT
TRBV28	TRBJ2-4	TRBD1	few	CASSLLGGAGNIQYF	TGTGCCAGCAGTTTGCTAGGGGGCGCGGGAAACATTCAGTACTTC
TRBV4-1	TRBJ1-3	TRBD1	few	CASSQDHQAGGLSGNTIYF	TGCGCCAGCAGCCAAGATCATCAGGCAGGGGGTCTCTCTGGAAACACCATATATTTT
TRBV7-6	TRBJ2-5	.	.	CASSLSYQETQYF	TGTGCCAGCAGCTTATCCTACCAAGAGACCCAGTACTTC
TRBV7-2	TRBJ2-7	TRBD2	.	CASSLVLAGGGEQYF	TGTGCCAGCAGCTTAGTGCTAGCGGGAGGAGGTGAGCAGTACTTC
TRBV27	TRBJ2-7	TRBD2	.	CASSLPGGYEQYF	TGTGCCAGCAGTTTGCCGGGGGGCTACGAGCAGTACTTC
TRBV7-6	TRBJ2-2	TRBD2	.	CASSLLGLAGVTGELFF	TGTGCCAGCAGCTTACTTGGGCTAGCGGGAGTCACCGGGGAGCTGTTTTTT
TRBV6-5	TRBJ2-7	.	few	CASSEGAGSYEQYF	TGTGCCAGCAGTGAAGGGGCAGGCTCCTACGAGCAGTACTTC
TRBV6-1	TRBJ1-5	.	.	CASSAGGNQPQHF	TGTGCCAGCAGTGCAGGGGGCAATCAGCCCCAGCATTTT
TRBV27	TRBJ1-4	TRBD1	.	CASSSSTGVVTNEKLFF	TGTGCCAGCAGTTCCTCAACAGGGGTGGTAACTAATGAAAAACTGTTTTTT
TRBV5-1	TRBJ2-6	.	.	CASNKLSRTGANVLTF	TGCGCCAGCAACAAACTGAGCAGGACTGGGGCCAACGTCCTGACTTTC
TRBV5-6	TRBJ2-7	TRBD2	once	CASSLWGGYEQYF	TGTGCCAGCAGCTTGTGGGGGGGCTACGAGCAGTACTTC